These 2 T cell receptor beta chains share one sample of origin, sequenced in a study of T-cell memory formation after mild COVID-19. TCRdb redid the calling of the 5' RACE reads with MiXCR, one entry per CDR3 protein. The repertoire includes approximately 240,000 distinct CDR3 sequences, roughly 15% of them detected once, and around 3.7% sits in the top ten. The sequencing sample was made of PBMCs or a T cell subset sorted from them (not recorded which). The source is a man between 18 and 29 years old who had mild COVID-19 (a few samples of this study predate the infection). Cell type and time point are not known.

Only a few counts were recorded for this clonotype. This chain connects TRBV12-3 or TRBV12-4 to TRBJ2-1, with TRBD1 identical over 10 bases. The CDR3 extends over 15 amino acids. The V and J ends lost 7 bases and 2 bases, in that order; junction bases with no gene match: 5. The CDR3 loop reads CASIMGQGTYNEQFF. The CDR3 bases are TGTGCCAGCATAATGGGACAGGGGACCTACAATGAGCAGTTCTTC.

This clonotype showed up just a few times. The gene calls are TRBV20-1 and TRBJ2-1, with D tentatively TRBD2 (5 bases). The CDR3 covers 14 residues. Germline CDR1 is DFQATT and CDR2 is SNEGSKA (reference sequence). Trimming took off 7 bases at V and 5 bases at J, with 18 bases between the two ends. The CDR3 spells CSVLISALDNEQFF. CDR3 bases: TGCAGTGTTCTCATTAGCGCCCTGGACAATGAGCAGTTCTTC.